This entry lists 25 T cell receptor beta chains sequenced from one sample in a study of shared clonotypes between healthy human individuals. Using immunoSEQ multiplex PCR, the repertoire was profiled, and TCRdb retains in-frame clones only, with some absent. Here the sample spans about half a million clones, 81% being singletons. Sequenced input: PBMCs. The receptor source for this set is a woman in her thirties or forties in good health. Some clones in this sample may be carry-over from other donors' samples.

This clone occurred a few times. J is TRBJ2-3 and V is TRBV19; the match to TRBD2 covers 7 bases. J was trimmed by 6 bases and V by 5 bases; bases with no gene match: 11. The CDR3 contains 15 residues. Germline CDR1 LNHDA, CDR2 SQIVND (reference sequence). The CDR3 loop is CASSYAGVEGDTQYF. In DNA form, the CDR3 reads TGTGCCAGTAGTTATGCGGGAGTGGAAGGGGATACGCAGTATTTT. The entire variable domain, with the rest obtained from reference TRBV19 and TRBJ2-3, is as follows: DGGITQSPKYLFRKEGQNVTLSCEQNLNHDAMYWYRQDPGQGLRLIYYSQIVNDFQKGDIAEGYSVSREKKESFPLTVTSAQKNPTAFYLCASSYAGVEGDTQYFGPGTRLTVL.

The chain recombines TRBV29-1 with TRBJ2-1; 9 bases agree with TRBD2. Germline CDR1 is SQVTM and CDR2 is ANQGSEA. This CDR3 contains 14 residues. V shed 7 bases, J shed 2 bases, and the junction held 6 bases outside the gene matches. CDR3 sequence (DNA): TGCAGCGCCCTGCCTAGCGGGACCTACAATGAGCAGTTCTTC. This encodes CSALPSGTYNEQFF.

With regard to this clone: Being one base from a much bigger clone, this may be a read error. At the DNA level, this CDR3 is encoded by other sequences in the same sample as well. V is TRBV19 and J is TRBJ1-5, with a tentative D call TRBD1 (5 bases). This CDR3 has 16 residues. Germline CDR1 reads LNHDA; CDR2 reads SQIVND (reference sequence). This CDR3 reads CASSIRSGGAGQPQHF. DNA of the CDR3: TGCGCCAGTAGTATTAGATCCGGTGGGGCCGGTCAGCCCCAGCATTTT.

Many counts were recorded for this clone. This chain uses TRBV28 with TRBJ1-4, with D tentatively TRBD1 (6 bases). Germline V lookup: CDR1 MDHEN, CDR2 SYDVKM. The CDR3 loop spans 15 amino acids. V was shortened by 4 bases and J by 7 bases, with 16 bases between the two germline ends. The CDR3 DNA is TGTGCCAGCAGTTCCCCAGGGGAGGCGGCTGAAAAACTGTTTTTT. It encodes CASSSPGEAAEKLFF.

J is TRBJ2-7 and V is TRBV27; 8 bases fit TRBD1. Trimming removed 8 bases from V and 5 bases from J; junction bases left unmatched: 5. The CDR3 sequence is 12 residues long. Germline CDR1 and CDR2: MNHEY and SMNVEV (reference sequence). DNA for the CDR3: TGTGCCAGCCCGGACAGGGCCCACGAGCAGTACTTC. Protein product: CASPDRAHEQYF.

The rearrangement uses TRBV5-4 and TRBJ1-3; D not certain. The CDR3 covers 12 residues. Trimming took 3 bases from V and 4 from J, leaving 5 bases between them. Germline lookup yields CDR1 SGHNT and CDR2 YYREEE (reference sequence). The CDR3 coding sequence is TGTGCCAGCAGCTCAAGAGGAAACACCATATATTTT. Translation gives CASSSRGNTIYF.

The chain recombines TRBV11-2 with TRBJ1-4; D is unresolved. This CDR3 contains 14 residues. Deletions cut 2 bases from V and 0 bases from J, with 4 bases between. The germline V gene has CDR1 SGHAT and CDR2 FQNNGV. The CDR3 is CASSLSATNEKLFF. Written as DNA, the CDR3 is TGTGCCAGCAGCTTATCAGCAACTAATGAAAAACTGTTTTTT.

The chain uses TRBV4-1 and TRBJ2-7, with 9 bases that match TRBD1. In germline, CDR1 is MGHRA, CDR2 YSYEKL. The CDR3 is 16 residues long. With V trimmed by 3 bases and J by 4 bases, 10 bases remained unmatched. In nucleotides, the CDR3 is TGCGCCAGCAGCCAGCAAGAAAGGGACAGGGATTACGAGCAGTACTTC. Protein sequence: CASSQQERDRDYEQYF.

The J gene is TRBJ2-2, the V gene TRBV27; D possibly uses TRBD1 or TRBD2 (6 bases each). The CDR3 extends over 14 amino acids. The germline V gene has CDR1 MNHEY and CDR2 SMNVEV (reference sequence). Trimming removed 6 bases at V and 5 bases at J, with 13 bases between. The CDR3 bases are TGTGCCAGCAGCTGGAGGGGGGAAACCGGGGAGCTGTTTTTT. Amino acids: CASSWRGETGELFF.

This clone was found once. The rearrangement uses TRBV29-1 and TRBJ2-1, with no clear D. CDR3 length: 11 amino acids. V was trimmed by 4 bases and J by 5 bases, leaving 6 bases between them. Germline CDR1 SQVTM, CDR2 ANQGSEA. This CDR3 is CSVGRNNEQFF. CDR3 DNA: TGCAGCGTTGGACGGAACAATGAGCAGTTCTTC.

This chain uses TRBV6-1 with TRBJ1-2, with D perhaps TRBD1 (5 bases). The CDR3 runs 15 residues. Germline V gene data show CDR1 as MNHNS and CDR2 as SASEGT. Trimming took 6 bases from V and 5 from J, leaving 19 bases between them. CDR3 protein: CASSPNQGGGYGYTF. The CDR3, as DNA: TGTGCCAGCAGCCCGAACCAGGGCGGAGGGTATGGCTACACCTTC.

Remarks on this clone: With a far larger clone one base away, a read error is the likely cause. Other DNA sequences of this sample code for an identical CDR3. V gene TRBV5-6 combines with J gene TRBJ1-4, with D uncertain. This CDR3 is built from 14 residues. In germline, CDR1 is SGHDT, CDR2 YYEEEE. The CDR3 DNA is TGTGCCAGCAGCTCCCGACATAGGAGAGAAAAGCTGTTTTTT. It codes for CASSSRHRREKLFF. The full variable domain, its missing parts supplied by reference TRBV5-6 and TRBJ1-4, is DAGVTQSPTHLIKTRGQQVTLRCSPKSGHDTVSWYQQALGQGPQFIFQYYEEEERQRGNFPDRFSGHQFPNYSSELNVNALLLGDSALYLCASSSRHRREKLFFGSGTQLSVL.

In its sample, this clone was seen many times. The chain carries TRBV15 and TRBJ1-6, with D possibly TRBD1 on 5 matching bases. The CDR3 covers 19 residues. Deletions cut 0 bases from V and 1 base from J, with 16 bases between. The germline V gene has CDR1 LNHNV and CDR2 YYDKDF (reference sequence). The chain's CDR3 is CATSRDGTRRRSYNSPLHF. The CDR3, as DNA: TGTGCCACCAGCAGAGATGGGACTCGGCGGAGATCCTATAATTCACCCCTCCACTTT.

The chain couples TRBV10-3 to TRBJ2-1; perhaps D is TRBD1 or TRBD2 (7 bases each). CDR3 size: 15 residues. Per the germline V gene, CDR1 is ENHRY and CDR2 is SYGVKD. V was trimmed by 6 bases and J by 0 bases, leaving 12 bases between them. CDR3: CAISQGGDSYNEQFF. The CDR3 nucleotides are TGTGCCATCAGCCAGGGGGGGGACTCCTACAATGAGCAGTTCTTC.

The chain couples TRBV15 to TRBJ2-1; 10 nucleotides agree with TRBD2. The CDR3 totals 17 residues. Trimming took 0 bases from V and 7 from J; bases not matched to a gene: 9. CDR1 LNHNV and CDR2 YYDKDF come from the germline V gene (reference sequence). CDR3 DNA: TGTGCCACCAGCAGAGACGTAGCGGGAGGTTATACGAATGAGCAGTTCTTC. Protein sequence: CATSRDVAGGYTNEQFF.

V usage is TRBV9 and J usage is TRBJ2-7, with 10 nucleotides matching TRBD1. The CDR3 has 17 residues. Germline CDR1 is SGDLS and CDR2 is YYNGEE. V was clipped by 0 bases and J by 3 bases; unmatched bases: 9. As DNA, the CDR3 is TGTGCCAGCAGCGTAGACCCCCTGGGGACAGGGGACTACGAGCAGTACTTC. Amino acids: CASSVDPLGTGDYEQYF. The full variable domain, in which reference TRBV9 and TRBJ2-7 provide the parts outside the CDR3, is DSGVTQTPKHLITATGQRVTLRCSPRSGDLSVYWYQQSLDQGLQFLIQYYNGEERAKGNILERFSAQQFPDLHSELNLSSLELGDSALYFCASSVDPLGTGDYEQYFGPGTRLTVT.

CDR3 nucleotide sequence: TGTGCCATCAGTGAGCTCCAGGGGCACTATGGCTACACCTTC. Translation: CAISELQGHYGYTF. This chain links TRBV10-3 with TRBJ1-2; possible D gene TRBD1, 6 bases. The germline V and J ends were trimmed by 2 bases and 3 bases, with 10 bases remaining between them. Germline V gives CDR1 ENHRY, CDR2 SYGVKD. There are 14 residues in the CDR3.

The chain is built from TRBV28 and TRBJ1-2; no clear D. V lost 2 bases to trimming and J lost 4 bases, with 14 bases between them. The length of the CDR3 is 15 residues. Germline V CDR1 and CDR2: MDHEN, SYDVKM. CDR3 residues: CASSLMGSLGYGYTF. The DNA of the CDR3 is TGTGCCAGCAGTTTAATGGGCTCTCTGGGCTATGGCTACACCTTC.

The genes are TRBV6-5 and TRBJ2-1; D unresolved. The V and J ends lost 4 bases and 0 bases respectively, with 4 bases between them. The CDR3 extends over 13 amino acids. Germline V gives CDR1 MNHEY, CDR2 SVGAGI. This CDR3 reads CASSLTSYNEQFF. In DNA form, the CDR3 reads TGTGCCAGCAGTTTGACCTCCTACAATGAGCAGTTCTTC.

The V gene is TRBV7-6, the J gene TRBJ1-3, with D unclear. CDR1 and CDR2 from the germline V gene are SGHVS and FNYEAQ. V lost 4 bases and J lost 8, with 6 bases in between. The CDR3 is 11 amino acids. CDR3 sequence (DNA): TGTGCCAGCAGCTCGGAGGACACCATATATTTT. Translation: CASSSEDTIYF. The complete variable domain, with remaining parts taken from reference TRBV7-6 and TRBJ1-3, reads GAGVSQSPRYKVTKRGQDVALRCDPISGHVSLYWYRQALGQGPEFLTYFNYEAQQDKSGLPNDRFSAERPEGSISTLTIQRTEQRDSAMYRCASSSEDTIYFGEGSWLTVV.

In the case of this clone: Other DNA sequences in the sample encode the same CDR3. The chain has TRBV19 and TRBJ1-1; D remains ambiguous. CDR1 and CDR2 from the germline V gene are LNHDA and SQIVND (reference sequence). V was shortened by 5 bases and J by 1 base, with 8 bases between the two germline ends. The CDR3 spans 13 residues. CDR3 bases: TGTGCCAGTAGTTCTACATCGAACACTGAAGCTTTCTTT. Translating it yields CASSSTSNTEAFF. Filled out from reference TRBV19 and TRBJ1-1, the complete variable domain reads DGGITQSPKYLFRKEGQNVTLSCEQNLNHDAMYWYRQDPGQGLRLIYYSQIVNDFQKGDIAEGYSVSREKKESFPLTVTSAQKNPTAFYLCASSSTSNTEAFFGQGTRLTVV.

Only one count was recorded for this clone. The V gene is TRBV5-5, the J gene TRBJ1-4; D uncertain. Deletions cut 0 bases from V and 2 bases from J, with 5 bases between. CDR3 length: 14 amino acids. CDR1 and CDR2 (germline): SGHKS, YYEKEE (reference sequence). In nucleotides, the CDR3 is TGTGCCAGCAGCTTGGGGATGACTAATGAAAAACTGTTTTTT. Translating it yields CASSLGMTNEKLFF.

The gene calls are TRBV2 and TRBJ2-2; no firm D call. CDR3 length equals 15 residues. The ends were cut back, 4 bases at V and 7 bases at J, with 16 bases in the middle. Per germline, CDR1 SNHLY and CDR2 FYNNEI. CDR3 residues: CASSASIRVGGELFF. CDR3 sequence (DNA): TGTGCCAGCAGTGCCTCGATAAGGGTGGGCGGGGAGCTGTTTTTT.

Turning to this clone: A read error likely explains this, since a far larger clone differs by one base. The missing conserved phenylalanine or tryptophan at the end of this CDR3 makes a read error likely. This chain joins TRBV6-6 and TRBJ2-7; D might be TRBD1 (6 bases). Trimming cost V 5 bases and J 6 bases, with 20 bases left between them. The CDR3 is made up of 15 amino acids. Germline assignment: CDR1 MNHNY and CDR2 SVGAGI (reference sequence). Here the CDR3 reads CASSQGRERVGEQYL. The CDR3 coding sequence is TGTGCCAGCAGTCAGGGGCGCGAACGAGTGGGCGAGCAGTACTTA.

The chain combines TRBV7-9 with TRBJ2-3, with a possible D match to TRBD2 (5 bases). Germline assignment: CDR1 SEHNR and CDR2 FQNEAQ (reference sequence). The CDR3 loop spans 13 amino acids. Trimming shortened V by 3 bases and J by 2 bases, and 6 bases separated the two germline ends. CDR3 sequence: CASSFRDTDTQYF. CDR3 DNA: TGTGCCAGCAGCTTTCGGGACACAGATACGCAGTATTTT.